This T cell receptor (beta chain) was sequenced for a study of blood T cells in healthy people across ages. Study conclusions and caveats: Donor CMV infection status was unknown, possibly confounding age-related changes in expanded clonotypes.

Then a second PCR, running roughly 7 to 11 cycles, was carried out with a sample-barcoded 5' primer and a J-beta primer mix. Through a template-switch adaptor with 12 random nucleotides, each cDNA molecule received a tag. TCRdb called the 5' RACE reads again in MiXCR, with one record for every CDR3 protein. Seen here are roughly 1.9 million distinct CDR3 sequences, more than 35% observed once, and the top ten hold around 23%. This clonotype was seen a few times. Its specificity is not known. CDR3 length equals 14 residues. V dropped 4 bases and J dropped 2; count of bases not matched to a gene: 2. CDR1 is SGHTA and CDR2 is FQGNSA in the germline V gene.

The clonotype comes from a human donor in good health. The sample taken for sequencing was blood. The chain has TRBV7-2 and TRBJ2-7, with TRBD2 matching 10 bases. The CDR3 sequence is CASSWGLATYEQYF. The CDR3 bases are TGTGCCAGCAGCTGGGGACTAGCGACCTACGAGCAGTACTTC.